This T cell receptor beta chain was profiled in a study of CD8 T cells in Susac syndrome (dated 2019 in TCRdb). About the full investigation: Among the Susac syndrome patients who were sequenced, clinically active disease was present in about six and clinical remission was observed in 8 or 9. At the time of blood withdrawal, Susac syndrome patients were either therapy-naive, taking corticosteroids (with some also receiving IVIg), or on IVIg alone. The study compared CD8+ T cell repertoire clonality among eleven to twelve healthy donors, around 14 Susac syndrome patients and some 16 multiple sclerosis patients. Repertoire sequencing was used to test whether CD8+ T cell activation and differentiation in Susac syndrome was antigen driven.

RNA was extracted using the RNeasy kit, and about 0.45 to 1 ug of the RNA was reverse transcribed with random hexamers. TCR beta CDR3 regions were amplified with the immunoSEQ multiplex PCR assay covering 54 Vbeta and 13 Jbeta segments. Bias from PCR amplification was corrected by using a synthetic template baseline for primer optimization and for computational correction. In the source study's methods: Reads were annotated to V, D and J genes according to IMGT and were analyzed with immunoSEQ Analyzer, with only productive sequences retained. Clonality was computed as one minus Shannon entropy normalized by log2 of the number of productive unique sequences. For each patient and control, public and private clones were evaluated among the 100 most prevalent clones. Clones were defined as Susac-specific when absent from the healthy and MS cohorts, from 1,000 to 1,100 published viral clones and from other ImmuneACCESS disease sequences. The public reads were reprocessed in TCRdb via fastp at Q25 and MiXCR, keeping in-frame beta chains. Each entry merges the rows of one CDR3 protein and shows their most common DNA and genes. It is TCRdb's table, rather than the study itself, that gives the V and J calls and clone size. This sample holds roughly 110,000 distinct CDR3 sequences; roughly 94% were observed only once. The biggest ten clones account for around 0.38% of the sample.

Peripheral blood CD8+ and CD4+ T cells from healthy donors, Susac syndrome patients and multiple sclerosis patients were profiled by high-throughput TCR beta sequencing. Susac syndrome patients met recently defined diagnostic criteria for definite or probable disease. Bulk CD8+ and CD4+ T cells were purified by magnetic negative isolation, whereas CD8+ TEMRA cells were enriched by FACS. Blood was collected in EDTA tubes and processed within 24 hours, with PBMCs isolated through density gradient centrifugation. PBMCs intended for TCR sequencing were cryopreserved in liquid nitrogen and thawed later in a water bath at 37 degrees C. The sorted or isolated CD4+, CD8+ and CD8+ TEMRA cells reached a purity of at least 90%. CDR1 and CDR2 were assigned from the germline V gene as SGDLS and YYNGEE. The CDR3 goes from the cysteine to the phenylalanine over 15 residues. The retained sequence is limited to the CDR3, 45 bases, with the frame set at the first base. V gives up 3 bases and J gives up 2 bases, and the segment between their germline ends measures 11 bases.

Concerning this clonotype itself: This clone's antigen is unknown. Base qualities are not recorded, but no much larger clone differs from it by a single base.

Overall study results and their limits: CD8+ repertoires in Susac syndrome showed clonal expansion, which was highest in CD8+ TEMRA cells and was greater in clinically active patients than in remitting patients. The TCR sequencing and HLA analysis was acknowledged to have included a relatively small number of individuals. Looking at Susac-specific public clones, the researchers identified fewer than 20 in the total CD8+ repertoire and roughly 5 in the CD8+ TEMRA repertoire.

The receptor was isolated from a human donor with Susac syndrome. Material: CD8+ T cells from PBMCs. Recombination linked TRBV9 to TRBJ2-2; matching of 7 bases hints at TRBD2 as the D gene. This receptor has the CDR3 CASSGGGPNTGELFF. The nucleotides are TGTGCCAGCAGCGGCGGGGGCCCAAACACCGGGGAGCTGTTTTTT.